This T cell receptor beta chain was identified during a study of blood T cell repertoires in COVID-19. Overall study: COVID-19 samples from acute and convalescent phases originated in the United States, Italy and Spain. Sources were T cells, B-cell-depleted T cells, or PBMCs; the material itself was cDNA or gDNA.

Germline V gene lookup returns CDR1 SGHRS and CDR2 YFSETQ. This CDR3 is built from 16 residues. Trimming took 3 bases from V and 4 from J; bases not matched to a gene: 8. Original handling: Nucleated cell counts were estimated from reference gene primer amplification. Sequencing was performed with immunoSEQ multiplex PCR; in TCRdb, only in-frame clones are kept and a portion is missing. V and J calls and clone size are those listed in that table; D and trimming were worked out from the DNA. Among hundreds of thousands of clones listed, around four fifths were seen once. Only a few counts were recorded for this clone.

The sequenced sample consisted of peripheral blood. The chain couples TRBV5-1 to TRBJ1-3, with 9 bases identical to TRBD1. The receptor comes from a woman in her forties or fifties with acute or convalescent COVID-19. The CDR3 loop reads CASSWGTGTAGNTIYF. CDR3 DNA sequence: TGCGCCAGCAGCTGGGGGACAGGGACGGCAGGAAACACCATATATTTT.